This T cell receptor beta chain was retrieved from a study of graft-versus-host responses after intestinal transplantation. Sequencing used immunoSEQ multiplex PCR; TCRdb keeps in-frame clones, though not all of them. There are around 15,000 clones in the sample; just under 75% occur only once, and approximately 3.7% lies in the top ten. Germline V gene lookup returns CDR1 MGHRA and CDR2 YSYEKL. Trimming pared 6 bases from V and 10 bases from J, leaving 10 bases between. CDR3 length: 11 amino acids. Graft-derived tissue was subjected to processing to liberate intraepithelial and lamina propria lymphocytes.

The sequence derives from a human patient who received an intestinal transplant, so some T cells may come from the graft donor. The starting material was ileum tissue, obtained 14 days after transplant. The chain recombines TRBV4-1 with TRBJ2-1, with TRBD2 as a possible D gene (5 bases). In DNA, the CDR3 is TGCGCCAGCAGTCACGGACTCGAGCAGTTCTTC. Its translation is CASSHGLEQFF.